Included here is one T cell receptor delta chain sequence, with context. This sample stems from a study of gamma-delta T cells after stem cell transplantation. The CDR3 covers 17 residues. The germline V gene has CDR1 TSWWSYY and CDR2 QGS. V was shortened by 0 bases and J by 1 base, with 15 bases between the two germline ends. With CATT, TCRdb re-called clones from the RT-PCR reads. The sample lists about 2,500 delta-chain clones, 20% to 25% seen once, with roughly 29% in the top ten. The TCR sequence derives from a human donor. It is not recorded whose cells these are; they may come from a transplant donor. Input material: gamma-delta T cells. The chain combines TRDV1 with TRDJ1; D might be TRDD2 (5 bases). CDR3 coding DNA: TGTGCTCTTGGGGAACTTCGCCCCCTTCGGTCCACCGATAAACTCATCTTT. This gives the protein CALGELRPLRSTDKLIF.